The 13 T cell receptor beta chains below come from one sample, sequenced in a study of T cell responses to AZD1222 COVID-19 vaccine (dated by TCRdb to about 2021). The library was prepared using the immunoSEQ multiplex PCR assay. The clones in this table, taken by TCRdb from immuneACCESS, are in-frame only. Not every clone is retained; where verified, under half of the shortfall comes from an unresolved V gene, and the cause of the rest is unknown. The sample data list about 180,000 clones, and 75% to 95% of these were observed just once. The ten most abundant clones make up approximately 1.6% of the sample. The time point label for this specimen denotes: baseline before first vaccination. The source was peripheral blood, collected on day 0 of AZD1222 vaccination. These receptors were obtained from an adult in good health.

This chain uses TRBV28 with TRBJ1-4, with TRBD1 matching over 9 bases. The CDR3 is 14 amino acids. Germline loops: CDR1 MDHEN, CDR2 SYDVKM. Unmatched junction bases numbered 7, after V lost 7 bases and J lost 7 bases. The CDR3 protein is CASTPGQGREKLFF. In nucleotides, the CDR3 is TGTGCCAGCACCCCGGGACAGGGACGTGAAAAACTGTTTTTT.

The V and J genes are TRBV5-6 and TRBJ1-2; D is ambiguous. V lost 2 bases, J lost 7 bases, and 15 bases lay in between. The CDR3 consists of 14 residues. CDR1 and CDR2 from the germline V gene are SGHDT and YYEEEE. CDR3 nucleotides: TGTGCCAGCAGCTTTGGGGTGGCCATGGGTGGCTACACCTTC. Translation: CASSFGVAMGGYTF.

The rearrangement links TRBV5-8 to TRBJ1-4; 9 bases agree with TRBD1. Germline loops: CDR1 SGHTS, CDR2 YDEGEE. V lost 2 bases to trimming and J lost 10 bases; unmatched junction nucleotides: 9. The CDR3 is 15 amino acids. The CDR3, as DNA: TGTGCCAGCAGCTTCGGGGGACAGGGCGCGGGAAAACTGTTTTTT. Protein product: CASSFGGQGAGKLFF.

V gene TRBV19 combines with J gene TRBJ1-6; 7 bases match TRBD1. Per the germline V gene, CDR1 is LNHDA and CDR2 is SQIVND (reference sequence). V dropped 5 bases and J dropped 7; count of bases not matched to a gene: 8. The CDR3 has 15 residues. In DNA, the CDR3 is TGTGCCAGTAGTGGAGGGGACAGATTAAATTCACCCCTCCACTTT. Amino acid sequence: CASSGGDRLNSPLHF.

The chain is built from TRBV19 and TRBJ1-5; possible D gene TRBD1, 5 bases. Trimming removed 4 bases at V and 4 bases at J, with 14 bases between. Germline V gene data show CDR1 as LNHDA and CDR2 as SQIVND (reference sequence). The CDR3 length is 15 residues. The CDR3 reads CASSTLGRINQPQHF. In DNA, the CDR3 is TGTGCCAGTAGTACCCTGGGACGGATTAATCAGCCCCAGCATTTT.

This rearrangement joins TRBV5-4 to TRBJ1-2; 9 bases align to TRBD1. The CDR3 contains 14 residues. With 5 bases clipped from V and 4 bases from J, the junction kept 6 bases outside the gene matches. The germline V gene encodes CDR1 SGHNT and CDR2 YYREEE (reference sequence). The CDR3 DNA follows: TGTGCCAGCAGTACTCCGGACAGGGGCTATGGCTACACCTTC. This codes for CASSTPDRGYGYTF. Full variable domain (rest looked up from reference TRBV5-4 and TRBJ1-2): ETGVTQSPTHLIKTRGQQVTLRCSSQSGHNTVSWYQQALGQGPQFIFQYYREEENGRGNFPPRFSGLQFPNYSSELNVNALELDDSALYLCASSTPDRGYGYTFGSGTRLTVV.

J is TRBJ2-2 and V is TRBV9; 11 bases match TRBD2. The CDR3 contains 18 residues. The junction had 5 bases not matched to a gene; V was cut back by 0 bases and J by 1 base. Germline V lookup: CDR1 SGDLS, CDR2 YYNGEE. CDR3 in DNA: TGTGCCAGCAGCGTAGCGGCTAGCGGGGGGAAGAACACCGGGGAGCTGTTTTTT. This gives the protein CASSVAASGGKNTGELFF.

This clone came up once. CDR3 nucleotides: TGCAGCGTCCGCCTCGGGACTAGCCCTTACGAGCAGTACTTC. Protein: CSVRLGTSPYEQYF. The V and J genes are TRBV29-1 and TRBJ2-7, with 9 bases aligning to TRBD2. Losses at the gene ends were 6 bases for V and 4 bases for J; bases not matched to a gene: 10. The CDR3 contains 14 residues. Germline-derived CDR1 and CDR2 are SQVTM and ANQGSEA.

This sequence joins TRBV28 and TRBJ1-6; D ambiguous. CDR1 is MDHEN, CDR2 SYDVKM, per germline. CDR3 length: 14 amino acids. Trimming stripped 3 bases from V and 7 bases from J, with 10 bases between. The CDR3 nucleotides read TGTGCCAGCAGTTTTATTCGGAGAAATTCACCCCTCCACTTT. Its protein is CASSFIRRNSPLHF.

V is TRBV5-1 and J is TRBJ1-1; 9 bases line up with TRBD1. The length of the CDR3 is 10 residues. V gave up 7 bases and J gave up 11 bases; unmatched junction bases: 3. Germline CDR1 reads SGHRS; CDR2 reads YFSETQ. The CDR3 region is CASGTGPAFF. For the CDR3, the DNA is TGCGCCAGCGGGACAGGGCCGGCTTTCTTT.

Only one count was recorded for this clone. The rearrangement links TRBV3-1 (or the pseudogene TRBV3-2) to TRBJ1-6, with D uncertain. Germline CDR1 and CDR2: LGHDT and YNNKEL (reference sequence). V was pared by 0 bases and J by 7 bases, with 7 bases between. This CDR3 comprises 14 residues. As DNA, the CDR3 is TGTGCCAGCAGCCAAGAGGGGAGCAATTCACCCCTCCACTTT. Amino acid sequence: CASSQEGSNSPLHF.

The genes are TRBV27 and TRBJ1-1; D is undetermined. Germline loops: CDR1 MNHEY, CDR2 SMNVEV (reference sequence). CDR3 length equals 13 residues. Trimming took 7 bases from V and 6 from J, leaving 15 bases between them. Here the CDR3 DNA reads TGTGCCAGCACCCCAGCCGGCTCCCCTGAAGCTTTCTTT. It encodes CASTPAGSPEAFF.

The rearrangement uses TRBV7-6 and TRBJ2-7; D unclear. V lost 10 bases to trimming and J lost 0 bases, with 16 bases between them. The CDR3 sequence is 14 residues long. Germline V gene lookup returns CDR1 SGHVS and CDR2 FNYEAQ. CDR3 residues: CATMPWTDSYEQYF. The CDR3 DNA is TGTGCCACTATGCCCTGGACGGACTCCTACGAGCAGTACTTC.